This T cell receptor beta chain was observed in a study of T cells in Graves' hyperthyroidism and ophthalmopathy. Study-wide results and caveats: In blood, most of the thyroid clonotypes expanded above 0.001 were also present.

Researchers took RNA transcripts and amplified the TCR beta CDR3 regions from them. Using the HTBI primer set, a first-round RT-PCR was run on the TCR CDR3. TCRdb ran MiXCR on the multiplex PCR reads and lists one entry per CDR3 protein. Among 530,000 or so distinct CDR3 sequences listed, around 45% were seen once. To note about this clonotype: What it recognizes is unknown.

Germline CDR1 is SNHLY and CDR2 is FYNNEI. CDR3 length: 18 amino acids. Each diagnosis was grounded in clinical symptoms, serum thyroxine and TRAb, thyroid ultrasound, and orbital computed tomography. The chain links TRBV2 to TRBJ2-7; 15 bases fit TRBD2. The better agreement between TRBJ2-1 and the DNA end casts doubt on the J call. The material sequenced was peripheral blood or thyroid tissue (not recorded which). This receptor was obtained from a woman under 30 with Graves' hyperthyroidism. The CDR3 region is CASSEVPGTSGRWHEQFF. CDR3 DNA: TGTGCCAGCAGTGAAGTGCCCGGGACTAGCGGGAGGTGGCATGAGCAGTTCTTC.